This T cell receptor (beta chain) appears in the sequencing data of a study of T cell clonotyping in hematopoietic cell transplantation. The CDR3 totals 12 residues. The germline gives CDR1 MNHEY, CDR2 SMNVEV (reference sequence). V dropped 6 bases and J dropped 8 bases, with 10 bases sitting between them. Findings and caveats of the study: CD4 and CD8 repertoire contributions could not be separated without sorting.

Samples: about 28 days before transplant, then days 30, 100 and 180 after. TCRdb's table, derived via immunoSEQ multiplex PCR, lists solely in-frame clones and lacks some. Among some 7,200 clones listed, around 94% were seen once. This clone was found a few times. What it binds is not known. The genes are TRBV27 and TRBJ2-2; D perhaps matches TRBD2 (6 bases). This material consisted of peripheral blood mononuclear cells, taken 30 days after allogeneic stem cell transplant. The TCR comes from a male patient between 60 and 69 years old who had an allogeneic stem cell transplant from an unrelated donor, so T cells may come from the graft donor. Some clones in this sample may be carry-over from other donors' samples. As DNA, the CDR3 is TGTGCCAGCAGAAGGAGGGGTGGGGAGCTGTTTTTT. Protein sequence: CASRRRGGELFF.